This section outlines one T cell receptor beta chain sequence together with its context. Its antigen is not identified. TCRdb processed the 5' RACE reads anew with MiXCR; each CDR3 protein has one entry. The sample holds fewer than 550,000 distinct CDR3 sequences, under 5.5% seen once. The entry originates in a study of CD8 T cells in ankylosing spondylitis. Germline assignment: CDR1 SGDLS and CDR2 YYNGEE. This CDR3 contains 13 residues. V lost 0 bases and J lost 2, with 5 bases in between. General study results and limits: A motif in TCR beta, a set of about 8 highly homologous variants, appeared characteristic of ankylosing spondylitis blood.

The TCR originated in a male donor with ankylosing spondylitis. The V and J genes are TRBV9 and TRBJ1-2; D remains ambiguous. Sequencing input: blood, either unsorted or a sorted T cell fraction (not recorded which). The CDR3 DNA reads as TGTGCCAGCAGCGTAGATTTCAACTATGGCTACACCTTC. Residues: CASSVDFNYGYTF.